The T cell receptor beta chain under discussion was sequenced for a study of blood T cell repertoires in COVID-19 (dated by TCRdb to 2018 to 2021). Some background on the complete study: Collaborator samples came from the United States, Italy and Spain and covered acute and convalescent phases of COVID-19. The material from the prospective study consisted of cDNA or gDNA derived from T cells, B-cell-depleted T cells, or PBMCs. Subjects who had been exposed to COVID-19, were actively infected with it, or had recovered from it provided the deeply sampled blood TCRbeta repertoires that made up the dataset. A freely available public database, intended as a resource for researchers studying the immune response to SARS-CoV-2, is where the repertoires were released. The samples were drawn from the first 160 participants of the ongoing ImmuneRACE study and from 950 to 1,500 subjects provided by 6 global collaborators. Sample metadata almost always included a de-identified subject ID, COVID-19 status, age in years and sex. Where available, HLA class I and class II types were obtained from metadata supplied by the sample provider rather than from assay-based typing.

Overall results and qualifications from the work: How much clinical and demographic metadata was included differed by source and by participant, and the metadata was provided uncurated.

The collaborating institutions used their own protocols to collect whole blood in K2EDTA tubes. For TCRbeta analysis, collaborator samples were shipped as frozen whole blood, as isolated PBMCs, or as DNA extracted from either sample type. Note on this clone: The clone's antigen remains unknown. No base quality information exists; no much larger clone differs at one position.

TCRbeta CDR3 regions were amplified from genomic DNA by means of the immunoSEQ Assay, a bias-controlled multiplex PCR. In the authors' own workflow: Within the assay, amplification of reference gene primers was used to estimate how many nucleated cells each sample contained. To quantify the absolute abundance of each unique TCRbeta CDR3 rearrangement, sequence reads were collapsed and filtered. For each sample, productive Simpson clonality was calculated as the square root of Simpson's diversity index across productive rearrangements. The clones in this table, taken by TCRdb from immuneACCESS, are in-frame only. Not every clone is retained; where verified, under half of the shortfall comes from an unresolved V gene, and the cause of the rest is unknown. V and J calls and clone size are as listed in that table; D and trimming were resolved from the DNA. The sample has 10,000 or so clones on record, 80% to 90% of them singletons. The ten biggest clones cover roughly 6.2% of the sample.

Material: peripheral blood. The TCR was taken from a human donor in a cohort sampled during active COVID-19.

The CDR3 protein: CSVEGAEREQYF. The DNA sequence is as follows: TGCAGCGTTGAAGGGGCCGAACGCGAGCAGTACTTC. The chain uses TRBV29-1 and TRBJ2-7, with the D gene not clear enough to name. The CDR3, cysteine through phenylalanine, is 12 amino acids long. Only the CDR3 part of the read is kept: 36 bases, read in frame from the first base. Trimming removed 1 base from V and 6 bases from J, leaving 10 bases between the germline ends. For CDR1 and CDR2, the germline V gene lists SQVTM and ANQGSEA.